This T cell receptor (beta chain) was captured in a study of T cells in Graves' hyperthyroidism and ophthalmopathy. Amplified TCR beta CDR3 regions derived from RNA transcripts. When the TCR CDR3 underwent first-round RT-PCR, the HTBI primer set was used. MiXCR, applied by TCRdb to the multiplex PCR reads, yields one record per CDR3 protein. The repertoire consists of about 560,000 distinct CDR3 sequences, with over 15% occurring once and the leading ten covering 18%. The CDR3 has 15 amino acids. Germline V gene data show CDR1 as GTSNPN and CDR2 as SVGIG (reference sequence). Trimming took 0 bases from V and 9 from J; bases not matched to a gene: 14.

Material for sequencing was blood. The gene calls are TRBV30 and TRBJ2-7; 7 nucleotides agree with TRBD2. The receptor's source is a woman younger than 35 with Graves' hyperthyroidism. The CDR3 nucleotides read TGTGCCTGGAGTGTACTGGGCAGGACCTCTAGCGGGCAGTACTTC. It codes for CAWSVLGRTSSGQYF. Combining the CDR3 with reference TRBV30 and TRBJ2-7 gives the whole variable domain SQTIHQWPATLVQPVGSPLSLECTVEGTSNPNLYWYRQAAGRGLQLLFYSVGIGQISSEVPQNLSASRPQDRQFILSSKKLLLSDSGFYLCAWSVLGRTSSGQYFGPGTRLTVT.